Given below is one TCR beta chain in context. As yet, its antigen is unknown. TCRdb's copy holds only in-frame clones and misses some; the assay was immunoSEQ multiplex PCR. This sample has 70,000 to 75,000 clones; roughly nine tenths occur once, and the top ten carry around 0.4%. The CDR3 contains 14 residues. The V and J ends lost 2 bases and 3 bases respectively, with 10 bases between them. The germline V gene has CDR1 SGHNT and CDR2 YENEEA. This entry comes from a study of OX40 agonist ivuxolimab in advanced cancers. About the study: Cohort: around 86% men, mean age around 55, aged roughly 20 to 79.

Study outcomes and limitations: Averaging showed that CD8+ T cells had more expanded clones than CD4+ did. Both CD4+ and CD8+ T cell populations in blood had undergone clonal expansion by week 6 at 0.1 to 3.0 mg/kg.

The V call is TRBV11-3, the J call TRBJ2-5; D perhaps matches TRBD1 (5 bases). The source was CD4+ or CD8+ T cells sorted from blood, collected in a trial of the OX40 agonist ivuxolimab. This receptor was identified in an adult with an advanced solid tumor such as melanoma, head and neck, liver or kidney cancer. The CDR3 region has the DNA TGTGCCAGCAGCTTAATATCGACAGAAGAGACCCAGTACTTC. Residues: CASSLISTEETQYF.